These 27 T cell receptor beta chains were all obtained from the same sample, sequenced in a study of T cells expressing NK-cell markers. Using the 5' RACE reads, TCRdb records one entry per CDR3 protein without DNA. This sample's table has approximately 460,000 distinct CDR3 sequences. The sequenced sample was blood T cells: a sorted CD56 or NKG2C T cell subset, CD4+ or CD8+ T cells, or bulk PBMC T cells (not recorded which). The receptors shown here come from a woman between 18 and 75 years old in good health.

This chain links TRBV7-9 with TRBJ2-2; the D call from TCRdb, TRBD1, cannot be confirmed without DNA. The germline V gene encodes CDR1 SEHNR and CDR2 FQNEAQ (reference sequence). The CDR3 totals 16 residues. This chain's CDR3 is CASIPRGREGTGELFF.

The chain couples TRBV9 to TRBJ1-5. CDR1 is SGDLS, CDR2 YYNGEE, per germline. The CDR3 loop spans 13 amino acids. The CDR3 region is CASSVDEEQPQHF. Based on the CDR3 plus reference TRBV9 and TRBJ1-5, the full variable domain is DSGVTQTPKHLITATGQRVTLRCSPRSGDLSVYWYQQSLDQGLQFLIQYYNGEERAKGNILERFSAQQFPDLHSELNLSSLELGDSALYFCASSVDEEQPQHFGDGTRLSIL.

The chain employs TRBV10-1 and TRBJ1-5. This CDR3 has 12 amino acids. Germline CDR1 reads WNHNN; CDR2 reads SYGVQD (reference sequence). The CDR3 spells CASSPVGKPQHF.

This chain connects TRBV7-2 to TRBJ2-5; without DNA, the TCRdb call of TRBD2 cannot be checked. This CDR3 region has 18 residues. Germline CDR1 SGHTA, CDR2 FQGNSA. CDR3 residues: CASSLAVLAGTPMETQYF.

The chain uses TRBV20-1 and TRBJ2-7; no DNA is available, so the TRBD1 call from TCRdb remains unchecked. In germline, CDR1 is DFQATT, CDR2 SNEGSKA (reference sequence). CDR3 length: 11 amino acids. The CDR3: CSAQGTYEQYF.

V and J are TRBV7-2 and TRBJ2-5. Germline values: CDR1 SGHTA, CDR2 FQGNSA. The CDR3 is 15 amino acids. CDR3: CASSRSVGAQETQYF.

The chain uses TRBV9 and TRBJ2-3; TCRdb designates TRBD2, a call that cannot be tested without DNA. Germline V CDR1 and CDR2: SGDLS, YYNGEE. The CDR3 runs to 15 residues. CDR3 sequence reads: CASRRSGASSDTQYF.

The chain employs TRBV6-1 and TRBJ2-1; TCRdb lists TRBD1, though no DNA is available to test this call. CDR1 is MNHNS, CDR2 SASEGT, per germline. This CDR3 spans 17 amino acids. The CDR3 sequence is CASSELSTVLSYNEQFF.

The rearrangement joins TRBV18 to TRBJ2-1; TCRdb calls TRBD1, which cannot be checked without DNA. The CDR3 is 14 amino acids. CDR1 and CDR2 (germline): KGHSH, LQKENI. This CDR3 is CASGGMSGYNEQFF.

The V gene is TRBV12-3 or TRBV12-4, the J gene TRBJ1-6. This CDR3 is 16 amino acids long. CDR3 region: CASSLSGGLDNSPLHF.

V usage is TRBV18 and J usage is TRBJ1-3; TCRdb names TRBD1, which stays unverified in the absence of DNA. The CDR3 has 15 residues. From germline, CDR1 is KGHSH and CDR2 LQKENI. CDR3 residues: CASSPSDTAGNTIYF.

This rearrangement joins TRBV20-1 to TRBJ1-1; there is no DNA to check the TCRdb D call of TRBD1. Per the germline V gene, CDR1 is DFQATT and CDR2 is SNEGSKA (reference sequence). The CDR3 spans 15 residues. The CDR3 sequence: CSARREGALGTEAFF.

The chain employs TRBV19 and TRBJ2-2; the D call of TRBD2 rests on TCRdb alone, since no DNA is present to check it. The CDR3 length is 14 residues. Germline assignment: CDR1 LNHDA and CDR2 SQIVND (reference sequence). The CDR3 here is CASSGGTNTGELFF. The full variable domain, in which reference TRBV19 and TRBJ2-2 provide the parts outside the CDR3, is DGGITQSPKYLFRKEGQNVTLSCEQNLNHDAMYWYRQDPGQGLRLIYYSQIVNDFQKGDIAEGYSVSREKKESFPLTVTSAQKNPTAFYLCASSGGTNTGELFFGEGSRLTVL.

The J gene is TRBJ2-3, the V gene TRBV20-1; TCRdb indicates TRBD1, and absent DNA this call remains unverified. Germline values: CDR1 DFQATT, CDR2 SNEGSKA (reference sequence). This CDR3 comprises 14 residues. Here the CDR3 reads CSASRGSRTDTQYF.

The chain couples TRBV15 to TRBJ2-1; TCRdb gives TRBD2 as the D gene, but with no DNA this cannot be confirmed. This CDR3 has 17 residues. From germline, CDR1 is LNHNV and CDR2 YYDKDF (reference sequence). CDR3 in amino acids: CATSRVPRTSGFNEQFF.

The CDR3 here is CAVAPGQGGLEQYF. The V gene is TRBV15, the J gene TRBJ2-7; the TCRdb call, TRBD1, lacks DNA for checking. Germline loops: CDR1 LNHNV, CDR2 YYDKDF (reference sequence). The CDR3 contains 14 residues.

The chain couples TRBV30 to TRBJ1-6; TCRdb designates TRBD1, a call that cannot be tested without DNA. Per germline, CDR1 GTSNPN and CDR2 SVGIG (reference sequence). The CDR3 is 15 amino acids. The CDR3 is CAWSQGQGYNSPLHF.

This chain connects TRBV7-2 to TRBJ1-2. CDR3 size: 15 residues. CDR1 is SGHTA, CDR2 FQGNSA, per germline. CDR3 loop: CASSRGPEVNYGYTF. The variable domain in full, completed from reference TRBV7-2 and TRBJ1-2, reads GAGVSQSPSNKVTEKGKDVELRCDPISGHTALYWYRQSLGQGLEFLIYFQGNSAPDKSGLPSDRFSAERTGGSVSTLTIQRTQQEDSAVYLCASSRGPEVNYGYTFGSGTRLTVV.

This chain links TRBV19 with TRBJ1-1; TCRdb's D call, TRBD1, is unchecked because there is no DNA. Germline assignment: CDR1 LNHDA and CDR2 SQIVND (reference sequence). This CDR3 comprises 16 residues. CDR3 region: CASSILPAGGITEAFF.

The chain has TRBV18 and TRBJ2-3; TCRdb selects TRBD1, and the lack of DNA leaves this call unchecked. This CDR3 region has 15 residues. Germline V gene lookup returns CDR1 KGHSH and CDR2 LQKENI. CDR3 protein: CASSSNGGAGDTQYF. Supplemented by reference TRBV18 and TRBJ2-3, the full variable domain reads NAGVMQNPRHLVRRRGQEARLRCSPMKGHSHVYWYRQLPEEGLKFMVYLQKENIIDESGMPKERFSAEFPKEGPSILRIQQVVRGDSAAYFCASSSNGGAGDTQYFGPGTRLTVL.

J is TRBJ2-7 and V is TRBV12-3 or TRBV12-4; TCRdb's D call, TRBD1, is unchecked because there is no DNA. The CDR3 covers 13 residues. CDR3: CASGGGSAIEQYF.

This rearrangement joins TRBV4-2 to TRBJ2-3; TCRdb returns TRBD1, unconfirmable since there is no DNA. The CDR3 is 15 amino acids. CDR1 is LGHNA, CDR2 YNFKEQ, per germline. CDR3 sequence reads: CASSLPATGADTQYF.

The CDR3 sequence: CASSIAGSGSNQPQHF. The chain carries TRBV19 and TRBJ1-5. CDR1 and CDR2 (germline): LNHDA, SQIVND (reference sequence). This CDR3 comprises 16 residues.

This chain's CDR3 is CASSHRQGLAKNIQYF. This chain uses TRBV3-1 with TRBJ2-4; TCRdb lists TRBD1, though no DNA is available to test this call. The CDR3 length is 16 residues. CDR1 and CDR2 from the germline V gene are LGHDT and YNNKEL (reference sequence).

The CDR3 region is CASSGQGATGELFF. V is TRBV7-3 and J is TRBJ2-2; TCRdb's D call of TRBD1 is untestable without DNA. The CDR3 contains 14 residues. Per germline, CDR1 SGHTA and CDR2 FQGTGA.

The V call is TRBV7-3, the J call TRBJ2-2. The CDR3 is 13 amino acids. Germline CDR1 and CDR2: SGHTA and FQGTGA. The CDR3 region is CASSSRHAGELFF.

The V call is TRBV18, the J call TRBJ2-3; the D call of TRBD1 rests on TCRdb alone, since no DNA is present to check it. Germline CDR1 KGHSH, CDR2 LQKENI. The CDR3 consists of 15 residues. CDR3 region: CASSPPQGRTDTQYF.